One sample yielded the 13 T cell receptor beta chains listed below, sequenced in a study of T cell responses to AZD1222 COVID-19 vaccine. Using immunoSEQ multiplex PCR, the repertoire was profiled, and TCRdb retains in-frame clones only, with some absent. The table lists about 120,000 clones, approximately 90% of them singletons. The source material was peripheral blood, sampled on day 0 of AZD1222 vaccination. The receptors originated from an adult in good health.

The V gene is TRBV6-1, the J gene TRBJ1-2; D not resolved. The CDR3 totals 11 residues. The germline V gene encodes CDR1 MNHNS and CDR2 SASEGT. V lost 5 bases to trimming and J lost 8 bases, with 9 bases between them. CDR3 region: CASSPLGGYTF. The CDR3 DNA is TGTGCCAGCAGTCCGCTGGGGGGCTACACCTTC.

The chain uses TRBV7-3 and TRBJ2-1, with 11 bases fitting TRBD2. J gave up 7 bases and V 2 bases, and 4 bases lay outside the gene matches. The CDR3 loop spans 15 amino acids. Germline loops: CDR1 SGHTA, CDR2 FQGTGA. CDR3 nucleotides: TGTGCCAGCAGCTTACTAGCGGGAGGAGGAAATGAGCAGTTCTTC. Protein product: CASSLLAGGGNEQFF.

The chain links TRBV6-2 or TRBV6-3 to TRBJ1-3; no firm D call. This CDR3 region has 15 residues. Trimming took off 5 bases at V and 0 bases at J, with 11 bases between the two ends. Germline CDR1 is MNHEY and CDR2 is SVGEGT. The DNA for the CDR3 is TGTGCCAGCAGTGTGACGGCCACCTCTGGAAACACCATATATTTT. Its translation: CASSVTATSGNTIYF.

The V call is TRBV19, the J call TRBJ1-1; D perhaps matches TRBD1 (6 bases). Trimming removed 3 bases at V and 4 bases at J, with 12 bases between. The CDR3 runs 14 residues. Germline assignment: CDR1 LNHDA and CDR2 SQIVND (reference sequence). Here the CDR3 DNA reads TGTGCCAGTAGTATGGGGGGGGCTAGCACTGAAGCTTTCTTT. Protein sequence: CASSMGGASTEAFF. The complete variable domain, with remaining parts taken from reference TRBV19 and TRBJ1-1, reads DGGITQSPKYLFRKEGQNVTLSCEQNLNHDAMYWYRQDPGQGLRLIYYSQIVNDFQKGDIAEGYSVSREKKESFPLTVTSAQKNPTAFYLCASSMGGASTEAFFGQGTRLTVV.

This chain's CDR3 is CASSHPTQNEKLFF. In nucleotides, the CDR3 is TGTGCCAGCAGCCATCCGACGCAAAATGAAAAACTGTTTTTT. This rearrangement joins TRBV13 to TRBJ1-4, with D unresolved. There are 14 residues in the CDR3. The V gene's germline CDR1 is PRHDT and CDR2 FYEKMQ (reference sequence). V was clipped by 5 bases and J by 5 bases, with 12 bases between them.

This chain connects TRBV11-2 to TRBJ1-3, with 7 positions matching TRBD1. Germline V lookup: CDR1 SGHAT, CDR2 FQNNGV. The CDR3 runs to 16 residues. Trimming removed 3 bases from V and 8 bases from J; junction bases left unmatched: 13. CDR3 residues: CASSFYRQGPGDTIYF. For the CDR3, the DNA is TGTGCCAGCAGCTTCTACAGACAGGGCCCCGGTGACACCATATATTTT.

The chain carries TRBV7-8 and TRBJ1-2, with D perhaps TRBD1 (6 bases). CDR3 size: 15 residues. Trimming stripped 5 bases from V and 6 bases from J, with 19 bases between. In germline, CDR1 is SGHVS, CDR2 FQNEAQ. This chain's CDR3 is CASSGRVGAVNGYTF. The CDR3 DNA follows: TGTGCCAGCAGCGGTCGAGTGGGGGCGGTAAATGGCTACACCTTC.

The chain has TRBV7-9 and TRBJ1-6, with D uncertain. The V gene's germline CDR1 is SEHNR and CDR2 FQNEAQ (reference sequence). The CDR3 has 12 residues. V lost 3 bases, J lost 7 bases, and 4 bases lay in between. The CDR3 DNA sequence: TGTGCCAGCAGCTTCCGAAATTCACCCCTCCACTTT. Translating it yields CASSFRNSPLHF.

The chain employs TRBV19 and TRBJ2-1; TRBD2 matches at 7 bases. The CDR3 contains 12 residues. V shed 2 bases, J shed 10 bases, and the junction held 2 bases outside the gene matches. The germline gives CDR1 LNHDA, CDR2 SQIVND (reference sequence). The CDR3 protein is CASSISSGEQFF. The CDR3 DNA reads TGTGCCAGTAGTATATCTAGCGGAGAGCAGTTCTTC.

The chain links TRBV18 to TRBJ2-7; the D is unclear. The germline CDR1 and CDR2 sequences are KGHSH and LQKENI. V was pared by 4 bases and J by 0 bases, with 13 bases between. This CDR3 region has 15 residues. CDR3 residues: CASSRGGQNSYEQYF. CDR3 sequence (DNA): TGTGCCAGCTCACGCGGCGGTCAGAACTCCTACGAGCAGTACTTC.

This chain links TRBV7-2 with TRBJ1-1, with D hard to call. CDR1 is SGHTA, CDR2 FQGNSA, per germline. The CDR3 has 16 amino acids. Trimming took off 5 bases at V and 10 bases at J, with 26 bases between the two ends. CDR3 in DNA: TGTGCCAGCAGCCCCCAGGCCAGTGGCCGGCCCCGTGGAGCTTTCTTT. Translating it yields CASSPQASGRPRGAFF. Supplemented by reference TRBV7-2 and TRBJ1-1, the full variable domain reads GAGVSQSPSNKVTEKGKDVELRCDPISGHTALYWYRQSLGQGLEFLIYFQGNSAPDKSGLPSDRFSAERTGGSVSTLTIQRTQQEDSAVYLCASSPQASGRPRGAFFGQGTRLTVV.

The genes are TRBV12-1 and TRBJ1-1; the table's D call of TRBD1 was not tested on the DNA. TRBV12-1 is labeled a pseudogene. CDR3 length: 17 residues. The CDR3 loop is CASCPGGLIGMNTEAFF. The CDR3 DNA follows: TGTGCCAGCTGTCCAGGGGGCTTGATAGGAATGAACACTGAAGCTTTCTTT.

This clone was counted many times. The chain employs TRBV5-1 and TRBJ2-3; 8 nucleotides align to TRBD2. From germline, CDR1 is SGHRS and CDR2 YFSETQ. V trimming: 6 bases; J trimming: 1 base; junction bases outside the gene matches: 4. This CDR3 spans 14 amino acids. CDR3 nucleotides: TGCGCCAGCACCCAGACTAGCGGCACAGATACGCAGTATTTT. Translated, it gives CASTQTSGTDTQYF.